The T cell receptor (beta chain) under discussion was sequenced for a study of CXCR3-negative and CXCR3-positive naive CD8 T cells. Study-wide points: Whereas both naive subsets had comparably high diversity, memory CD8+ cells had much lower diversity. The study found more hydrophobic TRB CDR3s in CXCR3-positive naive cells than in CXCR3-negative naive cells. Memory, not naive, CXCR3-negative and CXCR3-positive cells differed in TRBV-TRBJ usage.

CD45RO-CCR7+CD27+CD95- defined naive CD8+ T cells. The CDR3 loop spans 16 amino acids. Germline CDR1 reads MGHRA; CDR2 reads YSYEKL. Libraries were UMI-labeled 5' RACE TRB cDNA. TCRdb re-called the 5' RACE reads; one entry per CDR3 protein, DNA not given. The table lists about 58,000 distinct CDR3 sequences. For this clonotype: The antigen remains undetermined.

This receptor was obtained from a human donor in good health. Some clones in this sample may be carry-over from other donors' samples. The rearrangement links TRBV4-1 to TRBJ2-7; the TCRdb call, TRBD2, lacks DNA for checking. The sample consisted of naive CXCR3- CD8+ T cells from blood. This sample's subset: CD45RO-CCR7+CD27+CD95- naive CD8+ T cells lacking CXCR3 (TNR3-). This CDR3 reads CASSQDRASGGYEQYF.